This T cell receptor beta chain was sequenced for a study of beta chain features in type 1 diabetes. As for the study in general: Examined across all samples were around 110,000,000 sorted cells. Study-level results: Here, the possible influence of HLA type (on TCRB rearrangement) remained unresolved. Within each of all four CD4+ subsets, Type 1 diabetes patients had TCRB CDR3s that were moderately but significantly shorter.

Since all of the isolated RNA was reverse transcribed, expressed TCRB transcripts were what got sequenced. Here immunoSEQ multiplex PCR was the method, and the copy in TCRdb shows in-frame clones only, minus some. The sample shows over 650,000 clones, over 12% of them seen only once. In regard to this clone: No antigen is known for it.

The sample consisted of naive CD4+ T cells from blood. The sequence was collected from a man younger than 35 with type 1 diabetes.

CDR3 DNA: TGTGCCAGCAGCTTAGTATCCCGGGCAGATACGCAGTATTTT. This gives the protein CASSLVSRADTQYF. This chain uses TRBV7-9 with TRBJ2-3; D unresolved. Germline-derived CDR1 and CDR2 are SEHNR and FQNEAQ (reference sequence). The CDR3 has 14 residues. The ends were cut back, 1 base at V and 4 bases at J, with 9 bases in the middle.